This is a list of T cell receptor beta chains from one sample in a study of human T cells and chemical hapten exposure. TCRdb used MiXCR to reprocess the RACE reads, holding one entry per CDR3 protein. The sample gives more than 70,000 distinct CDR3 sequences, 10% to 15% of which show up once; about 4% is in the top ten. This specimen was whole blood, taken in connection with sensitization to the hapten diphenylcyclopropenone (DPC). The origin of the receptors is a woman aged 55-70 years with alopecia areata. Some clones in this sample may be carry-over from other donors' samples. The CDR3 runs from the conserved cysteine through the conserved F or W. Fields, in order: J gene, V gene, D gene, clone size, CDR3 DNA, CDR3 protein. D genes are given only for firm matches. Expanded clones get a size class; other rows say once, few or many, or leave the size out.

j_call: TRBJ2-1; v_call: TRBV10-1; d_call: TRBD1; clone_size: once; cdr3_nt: TGCGCCAGCAGTCTACAGGGGGCCTACAATGAGCAGTTCTTC; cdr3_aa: CASSLQGAYNEQFF
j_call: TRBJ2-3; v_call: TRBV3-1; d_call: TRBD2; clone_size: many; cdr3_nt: TGTGCCAGCAGCCCTGGACTAGCGGCAGATACGCAGTATTTT; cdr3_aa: CASSPGLAADTQYF
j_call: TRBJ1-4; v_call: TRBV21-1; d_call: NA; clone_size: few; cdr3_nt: TGTGCCAGCAGCCTTCCCACGCACAGGGCGAATGAAAAACTGTTTTTT; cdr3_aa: CASSLPTHRANEKLFF
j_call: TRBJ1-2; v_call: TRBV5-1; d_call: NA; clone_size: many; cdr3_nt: TGCGCCAGCAGCCTCGACGTCCCTAACTATGGCTACACCTTC; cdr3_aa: CASSLDVPNYGYTF
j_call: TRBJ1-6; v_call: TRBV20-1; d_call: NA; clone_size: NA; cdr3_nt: TGCAGTGCTAGGGAGTCCTTGGTTTCACCCCTCCACTTT; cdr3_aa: CSARESLVSPLHF
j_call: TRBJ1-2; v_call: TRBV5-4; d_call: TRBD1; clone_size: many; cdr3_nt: TGTGCCAGCAGCCGGACAGGGGACTATGGCTACACCTTC; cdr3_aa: CASSRTGDYGYTF
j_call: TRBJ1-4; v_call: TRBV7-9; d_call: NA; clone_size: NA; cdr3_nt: TGTGCCAGCAGCCGAAAGGCAACTAATGAAAAACTGTTTTTT; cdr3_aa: CASSRKATNEKLFF
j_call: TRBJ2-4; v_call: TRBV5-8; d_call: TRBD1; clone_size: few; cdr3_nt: TGTGCCAGCAGCTTGTTAGGCGACAGGGGGCTTTCCAAAAACATTCAGTACTTC; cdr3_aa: CASSLLGDRGLSKNIQYF
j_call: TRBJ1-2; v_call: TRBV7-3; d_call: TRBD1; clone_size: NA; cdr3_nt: TGTGCCAGCAGCCCTAGCGGGACAGGGACCTATGGCTACACCTTC; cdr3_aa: CASSPSGTGTYGYTF
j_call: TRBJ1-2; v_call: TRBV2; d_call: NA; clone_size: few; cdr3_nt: TGTGCCAGCACCTACAGGGAGAGCGGCTATGGCTACACCTTC; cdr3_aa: CASTYRESGYGYTF
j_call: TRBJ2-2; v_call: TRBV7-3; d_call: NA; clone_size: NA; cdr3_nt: TGTGCCAGCAGCTTAATACAGAACACCGGGGAGCTGTTTTTT; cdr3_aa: CASSLIQNTGELFF
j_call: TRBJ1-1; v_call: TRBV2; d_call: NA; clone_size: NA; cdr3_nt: TGTGCCAGCAGCCACCCTGGGCAGGGGTTTCGTTTAAACACTGAAGCTTTCTTT; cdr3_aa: CASSHPGQGFRLNTEAFF
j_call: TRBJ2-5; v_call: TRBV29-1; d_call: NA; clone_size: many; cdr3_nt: TGCAGCGGGGGCTTAGGGTCCCCAGAGACCCAGTACTTC; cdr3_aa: CSGGLGSPETQYF
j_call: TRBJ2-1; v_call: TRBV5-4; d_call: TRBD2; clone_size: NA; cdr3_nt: TGTGCCAGCAGCCTCGGGGGGAACTTTTACAATGAGCAGTTCTTC; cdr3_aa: CASSLGGNFYNEQFF
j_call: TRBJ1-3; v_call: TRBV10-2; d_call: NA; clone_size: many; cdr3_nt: TGCGCCAGCAGGGCCCAGCCGTCTGGAAACACCATATATTTT; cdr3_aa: CASRAQPSGNTIYF
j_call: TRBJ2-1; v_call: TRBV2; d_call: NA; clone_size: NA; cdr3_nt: TGTGCCAGCAGCATGGACCTCCTTGTTGGCAATGAGCAGTTCTTC; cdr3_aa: CASSMDLLVGNEQFF
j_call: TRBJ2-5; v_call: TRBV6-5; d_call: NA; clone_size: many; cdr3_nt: TGTGCCAGCACCACTCAGGGGCTGACCCAGTACTTC; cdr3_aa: CASTTQGLTQYF
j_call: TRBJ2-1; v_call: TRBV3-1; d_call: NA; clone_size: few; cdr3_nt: TGTGCCAGCAGCCACCGGGAATATTACAATGAGCAGTTCTTC; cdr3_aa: CASSHREYYNEQFF
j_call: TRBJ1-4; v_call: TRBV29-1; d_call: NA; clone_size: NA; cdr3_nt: TGCAGCGTTAGGGGGGCTCGCCCTGAAGGAGAACTGTTTTTT; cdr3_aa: CSVRGARPEGELFF
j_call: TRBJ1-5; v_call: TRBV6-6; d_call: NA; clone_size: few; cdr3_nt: TGTGCCACCCTGCGAGGGGACTATAATCAGCCCCAGCATTTT; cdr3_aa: CATLRGDYNQPQHF
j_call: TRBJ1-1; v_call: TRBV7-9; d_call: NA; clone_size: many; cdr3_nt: TGTGCCAGCAGCTTCAGACAGGCCCCTGAAGCTTTCTTT; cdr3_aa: CASSFRQAPEAFF
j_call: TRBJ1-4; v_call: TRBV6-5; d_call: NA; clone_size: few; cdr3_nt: TGTGCCAGCAGGGGGGGGTTACAGTATGAAAAACTGTTTTTT; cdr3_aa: CASRGGLQYEKLFF
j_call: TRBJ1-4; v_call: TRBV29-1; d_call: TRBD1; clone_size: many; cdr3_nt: TGCAGCGTTGAGAGAGCAGGGGGCGCGGAACTGTTTTTT; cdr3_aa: CSVERAGGAELFF
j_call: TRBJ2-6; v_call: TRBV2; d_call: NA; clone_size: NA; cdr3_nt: TGTGCCAGCAGGGACTTCGCGTTCAAGGGGGCCAACGTCCTGACTTTC; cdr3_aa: CASRDFAFKGANVLTF
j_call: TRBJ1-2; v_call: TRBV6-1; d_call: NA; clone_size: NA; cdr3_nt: TGTGCCAGCAGTGAGGGGGTTTCGTCCTATGGCTACACCTTC; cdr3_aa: CASSEGVSSYGYTF
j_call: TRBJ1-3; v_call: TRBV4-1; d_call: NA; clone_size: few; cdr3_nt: TGCGCCAGCAGCCAAGAAGGCCAAACTCCGAACACCATATATTTT; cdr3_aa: CASSQEGQTPNTIYF
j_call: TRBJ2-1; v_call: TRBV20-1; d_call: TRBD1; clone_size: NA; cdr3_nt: TGCAGTGCCGGGAACAGGGGGAACAATGAGCAGTTCTTC; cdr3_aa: CSAGNRGNNEQFF